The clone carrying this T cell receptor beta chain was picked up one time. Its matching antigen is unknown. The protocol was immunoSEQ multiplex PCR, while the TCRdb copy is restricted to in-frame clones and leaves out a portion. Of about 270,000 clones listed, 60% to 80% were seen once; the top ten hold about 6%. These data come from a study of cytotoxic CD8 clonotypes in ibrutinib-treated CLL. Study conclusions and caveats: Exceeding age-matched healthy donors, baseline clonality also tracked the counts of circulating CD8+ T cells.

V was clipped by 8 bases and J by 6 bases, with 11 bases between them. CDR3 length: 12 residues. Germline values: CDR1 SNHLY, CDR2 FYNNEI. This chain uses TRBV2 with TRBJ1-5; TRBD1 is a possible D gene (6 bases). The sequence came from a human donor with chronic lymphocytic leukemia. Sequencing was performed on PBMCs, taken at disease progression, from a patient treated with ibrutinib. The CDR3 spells CASDQGSQPQHF. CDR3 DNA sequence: TGTGCCAGCGACCAGGGGTCTCAGCCCCAGCATTTT.